This T cell receptor (beta chain) is drawn from a study of OX40 agonist ivuxolimab in advanced cancers. Study-level findings and limits: On average, CD8+ T cells showed a greater number of expanded clones than CD4+. Within 6 weeks, CD4+ and CD8+ blood T cells expanded clonally at 0.1 to 3.0 mg/kg.

Trimming shortened V by 4 bases and J by 3 bases, and 10 bases separated the two germline ends. This CDR3 comprises 13 residues. The V gene's germline CDR1 is MNHEY and CDR2 SVGAGI. Points on this clone: Its antigen is unknown.

Using immunoSEQ multiplex PCR, the repertoire was profiled, and TCRdb retains in-frame clones only, with some absent. Altogether tens of thousands of clones are present, 94% being singletons, with the ten largest covering 15% to 17%. The chain carries TRBV6-5 and TRBJ2-7; no definite D call. This sample comprised CD4+ or CD8+ T cells sorted from blood, obtained in a trial of the OX40 agonist ivuxolimab. This TCR was sampled from an adult with an advanced solid tumor such as melanoma, head and neck, liver or kidney cancer. Here the CDR3 reads CASSFGPYYEQYF. DNA for the CDR3: TGTGCCAGCAGTTTTGGACCTTACTACGAGCAGTACTTC.